The 23 T cell receptor beta chains presented below share a single source sample, sequenced in a study of cytomegalovirus exposure and HLA in healthy donors. Generated by immunoSEQ multiplex PCR, the TCRdb table keeps only in-frame clones and is missing some. The sample includes about 110,000 clones, roughly 88% of them seen just once. Specimen: PBMCs. The receptor set was obtained from a woman in her thirties in good health and CMV-seropositive.

This clone was seen more than once but under ten times. CDR3 in DNA: TGCGCCAGCAGTTACCAGGGGGCGTTTGGGGCCAACGTCCTGACTTTC. Amino acids: CASSYQGAFGANVLTF. This chain joins TRBV5-1 and TRBJ2-6, with 8 bases identical to TRBD1. The CDR3 contains 16 residues. Germline CDR1 and CDR2: SGHRS and YFSETQ. Trimming at V came to 5 bases and at J to 3 bases, leaving 7 bases not matched to a gene.

The chain is built from TRBV5-6 and TRBJ2-7; 7 bases map to TRBD1. Germline assignment: CDR1 SGHDT and CDR2 YYEEEE. CDR3 size: 12 residues. Trimming removed 5 bases from V and 7 bases from J; junction bases left unmatched: 6. The CDR3 sequence: CASSLQQGEQYF. The DNA for the CDR3 is TGTGCCAGCAGTCTCCAACAGGGGGAGCAGTACTTC. The full variable domain, in which reference TRBV5-6 and TRBJ2-7 provide the parts outside the CDR3, is DAGVTQSPTHLIKTRGQQVTLRCSPKSGHDTVSWYQQALGQGPQFIFQYYEEEERQRGNFPDRFSGHQFPNYSSELNVNALLLGDSALYLCASSLQQGEQYFGPGTRLTVT.

The chain combines TRBV18 with TRBJ2-5; D may be TRBD1 (5 bases). The CDR3 extends over 15 amino acids. The germline V gene has CDR1 KGHSH and CDR2 LQKENI. Trimming cost V 3 bases and J 2 bases, with 13 bases left between them. CDR3: CASSPIGDWQETQYF. The CDR3 DNA is TGTGCCAGCTCACCTATAGGGGATTGGCAAGAGACCCAGTACTTC.

The chain couples TRBV30 to TRBJ1-3, with 7 bases lining up with TRBD1. The CDR3 spans 14 residues. The germline gives CDR1 GTSNPN, CDR2 SVGIG (reference sequence). Trimming removed 5 bases from V and 3 bases from J; junction bases left unmatched: 7. The CDR3 region has the DNA TGTGCCTGGGGCCCAGGGGGTGGTGGAAACACCATATATTTT. It codes for CAWGPGGGGNTIYF.

The chain combines TRBV25-1 with TRBJ1-1; no firm D call. The CDR3 runs to 16 residues. Germline CDR1 MGHDK, CDR2 SYGVNS. V lost 1 base, J lost 3 bases, and 15 bases lay in between. For the CDR3, the DNA is TGTGCCAGCAGTGAATTATCGGGGAGTGGGCACACTGAAGCTTTCTTT. Translation gives CASSELSGSGHTEAFF. Drawing the rest from reference TRBV25-1 and TRBJ1-1, the complete variable domain is EADIYQTPRYLVIGTGKKITLECSQTMGHDKMYWYQQDPGMELHLIHYSYGVNSTEKGDLSSESTVSRIRTEHFPLTLESARPSHTSQYLCASSELSGSGHTEAFFGQGTRLTVV.

The chain is built from TRBV2 and TRBJ1-6; the match to TRBD1 covers 7 bases. This CDR3 has 18 residues. Per germline, CDR1 SNHLY and CDR2 FYNNEI. J gave up 9 bases and V 0 bases, and 14 bases lay outside the gene matches. CDR3 loop: CASSEALNRGTHGSPLHF. The CDR3 DNA sequence: TGTGCCAGCAGTGAAGCGCTTAACAGGGGAACCCATGGTTCACCCCTCCACTTT.

J is TRBJ2-3 and V is TRBV27; TRBD2 agrees at 8 bases. Germline CDR1 reads MNHEY; CDR2 reads SMNVEV (reference sequence). This CDR3 region has 16 residues. Trimming cost V 0 bases and J 0 bases; bases outside gene matches: 2. CDR3 DNA: TGTGCCAGCAGTTTATCACTAGCGGCTAGCACAGATACGCAGTATTTT. It specifies CASSLSLAASTDTQYF.

The chain employs TRBV4-3 and TRBJ1-3; D call uncertain. Trimming left V 4 bases short and J 0 bases short, with 13 bases between. This CDR3 spans 16 amino acids. CDR1 LGHNA and CDR2 YSLEER come from the germline V gene. The CDR3 is CASSLSSRGSGNTIYF. CDR3 in DNA: TGCGCCAGCAGCCTCAGTAGTCGGGGCTCTGGAAACACCATATATTTT.

The rearrangement joins TRBV5-1 to TRBJ1-4; D unclear. Trimming took 7 bases from V and 3 from J, leaving 10 bases between them. Germline CDR1 is SGHRS and CDR2 is YFSETQ. There are 13 residues in the CDR3. The CDR3 DNA reads TGCGCCAGCGGTGTGGCCCCTAATGAAAAACTGTTTTTT. This sequence encodes CASGVAPNEKLFF. Filled out from reference TRBV5-1 and TRBJ1-4, the complete variable domain reads KAGVTQTPRYLIKTRGQQVTLSCSPISGHRSVSWYQQTPGQGLQFLFEYFSETQRNKGNFPGRFSGRQFSNSRSEMNVSTLELGDSALYLCASGVAPNEKLFFGSGTQLSVL.

The V gene is TRBV28, the J gene TRBJ1-2; 7 positions agree with TRBD1. V trimming: 10 bases; J trimming: 4 bases; junction bases outside the gene matches: 3. In germline, CDR1 is MDHEN, CDR2 SYDVKM. This CDR3 has 11 residues. CDR3 region: CATRGPYGYTF. DNA of the CDR3: TGTGCCACAAGGGGGCCCTATGGCTACACCTTC.

This clone was seen a few times. The CDR3 bases are TGTGCCAGCAGTGAAGGGACTACCTACAATGAGCAGTTCTTC. It yields the protein CASSEGTTYNEQFF. The chain carries TRBV2 and TRBJ2-1, with D perhaps matching TRBD2 (6 bases). This CDR3 is 14 amino acids long. CDR1 and CDR2 (germline): SNHLY, FYNNEI. Deletions cut 1 base from V and 2 bases from J, with 6 bases between.

This clone came up once. The chain is built from TRBV7-2 and TRBJ2-7; 13 bases are shared with TRBD2. Per germline, CDR1 SGHTA and CDR2 FQGNSA. V shed 5 bases and J 3 bases; nucleotides not matched to a gene: 1. The CDR3 spans 14 residues. CDR3 DNA sequence: TGTGCCAGCAGCCGGACTAGCGGGGGCTACGAGCAGTACTTC. It yields the protein CASSRTSGGYEQYF.

The rearrangement links TRBV9 to TRBJ1-1, with D uncertain. Germline values: CDR1 SGDLS, CDR2 YYNGEE. V was clipped by 0 bases and J by 4 bases, with 10 bases between them. This CDR3 has 14 residues. The CDR3 loop reads CASSVASTSTEAFF. The CDR3, as DNA: TGTGCCAGCAGCGTAGCTTCAACGAGCACTGAAGCTTTCTTT.

The gene calls are TRBV6-1 and TRBJ1-5, with D maybe TRBD1 (5 bases). Trimming cost V 4 bases and J 0 bases, with 16 bases left between them. Looked up from germline, CDR1 is MNHNS and CDR2 is SASEGT. This CDR3 region has 17 residues. The CDR3 nucleotides are TGTGCCAGCAGTGGGCCGCGGGGCAGTTATAGCAATCAGCCCCAGCATTTT. It is translated as CASSGPRGSYSNQPQHF.

V is TRBV6-1 and J is TRBJ2-3; 7 bases line up with TRBD1. V shed 3 bases, J shed 2 bases, and the junction held 17 bases outside the gene matches. Per germline, CDR1 MNHNS and CDR2 SASEGT. This CDR3 region has 19 residues. The CDR3 nucleotides read TGTGCCAGCAGTGATCGGCAGGGGGACGCCTCCCATCACACAGATACGCAGTATTTT. Its translation is CASSDRQGDASHHTDTQYF.

The chain carries TRBV7-2 and TRBJ1-1; TRBD1 matches 7 bases. Germline lookup yields CDR1 SGHTA and CDR2 FQGNSA. The trim removed 1 base at V and 1 base at J, leaving 6 bases unmatched. The CDR3 length is 16 residues. This chain's CDR3 is CASSLGPGQRNTEAFF. The CDR3 nucleotides read TGTGCCAGCAGCTTAGGGCCGGGACAGCGGAACACTGAAGCTTTCTTT.

J is TRBJ2-7 and V is TRBV7-3; TRBD1 aligns across 8 bases. The CDR3 length is 16 residues. V shed 2 bases, J shed 4 bases, and the junction held 10 bases outside the gene matches. In germline, CDR1 is SGHTA, CDR2 FQGTGA. The CDR3 spells CASSLCRQGWAYEQYF. The CDR3 nucleotides are TGTGCCAGCAGCTTATGCAGACAGGGGTGGGCATACGAGCAGTACTTC.

The V and J genes are TRBV30 and TRBJ1-1, with 8 bases fitting TRBD1. V trimming: 5 bases; J trimming: 10 bases; junction bases outside the gene matches: 6. This CDR3 comprises 11 residues. Germline values: CDR1 GTSNPN, CDR2 SVGIG (reference sequence). CDR3 protein: CAWDRGRRAFF. CDR3 coding DNA: TGTGCCTGGGACAGGGGACGGAGAGCTTTCTTT.

The chain links TRBV18 to TRBJ1-4; no clear D. The CDR3 runs to 17 residues. The V end lost 2 bases, the J end lost 5 bases, and 18 bases lay between the germline ends. The germline gives CDR1 KGHSH, CDR2 LQKENI. CDR3 region: CASSPVSQSGLNEKLFF. The CDR3 coding sequence is TGTGCCAGCTCACCAGTATCACAGTCTGGCTTAAATGAAAAACTGTTTTTT.

DNA of the CDR3: TGTGCCAGCAGTTTGACTAGCGGGAGAACTGAGCAGTTCTTC. It translates to CASSLTSGRTEQFF. The V and J genes are TRBV28 and TRBJ2-1; 12 bases map to TRBD2. The CDR3 is made up of 14 amino acids. With 3 bases clipped from V and 9 bases from J, the junction kept 3 bases outside the gene matches. Germline loops: CDR1 MDHEN, CDR2 SYDVKM.

Here the CDR3 DNA reads TGTGCCAGCAGCTTAGGAGGGGGCGAGCAGTACTTC. This gives the protein CASSLGGGEQYF. The rearrangement uses TRBV7-2 and TRBJ2-7; tentatively, D is TRBD1 (6 bases). The CDR3 runs to 12 residues. Trimming shortened V by 1 base and J by 6 bases, and 7 bases separated the two germline ends. Germline loops: CDR1 SGHTA, CDR2 FQGNSA.

This chain joins TRBV11-2 and TRBJ1-3; unclear D gene. Germline CDR1 SGHAT, CDR2 FQNNGV. This CDR3 is built from 14 residues. The V and J ends lost 0 bases and 3 bases respectively, with 6 bases between them. CDR3 loop: CASSLDPSGNTIYF. The CDR3 coding sequence is TGTGCCAGCAGCTTAGATCCCAGTGGAAACACCATATATTTT.

The chain recombines TRBV18 with TRBJ2-7, with 8 bases aligning to TRBD1. Unmatched junction bases numbered 7, after V lost 4 bases and J lost 2 bases. The CDR3 runs 15 residues. CDR1 and CDR2 from the germline V gene are KGHSH and LQKENI. CDR3 DNA sequence: TGTGCCAGCTCACGCTTGACAGGGGTCACCTACGAGCAGTACTTC. Protein: CASSRLTGVTYEQYF. Filled out from reference TRBV18 and TRBJ2-7, the complete variable domain reads NAGVMQNPRHLVRRRGQEARLRCSPMKGHSHVYWYRQLPEEGLKFMVYLQKENIIDESGMPKERFSAEFPKEGPSILRIQQVVRGDSAAYFCASSRLTGVTYEQYFGPGTRLTVT.